This T cell receptor (beta chain) appears in the sequencing data of a study of shared clonotypes between healthy human individuals. Donors, healthy HIV-negative adults, lacked recent acute infections or vaccinations. Only Caucasian adults living in Nashville, Tennessee made up the donor group. Genomic DNA of unsorted samples came from roughly 90 million PBMCs. Scientists sequenced DNA from unsorted PBMC on ten immunoSEQ deep assay plates. Here immunoSEQ multiplex PCR was the method, and the copy in TCRdb shows in-frame clones only, minus some. The repertoire holds some 450,000 clones, with over 60% as singletons. The source is a woman aged 40 to 50 in good health. Some clones in this sample may be carry-over from other donors' samples. The sample taken for sequencing was PBMCs.

Here the CDR3 DNA reads TGTGCCAGCAGCCCACTCCGGGACAGCGAGTACAATGAGCAGTTCTTC. Amino acid sequence: CASSPLRDSEYNEQFF. V usage is TRBV7-2 and J usage is TRBJ2-1; the match to TRBD1 covers 7 bases. The trim removed 5 bases at V and 4 bases at J, leaving 11 bases unmatched. This CDR3 has 16 residues. CDR1 is SGHTA, CDR2 FQGNSA, per germline. The variable domain in full, with the rest retrieved from reference TRBV7-2 and TRBJ2-1, is GAGVSQSPSNKVTEKGKDVELRCDPISGHTALYWYRQSLGQGLEFLIYFQGNSAPDKSGLPSDRFSAERTGGSVSTLTIQRTQQEDSAVYLCASSPLRDSEYNEQFFGPGTRLTVL.